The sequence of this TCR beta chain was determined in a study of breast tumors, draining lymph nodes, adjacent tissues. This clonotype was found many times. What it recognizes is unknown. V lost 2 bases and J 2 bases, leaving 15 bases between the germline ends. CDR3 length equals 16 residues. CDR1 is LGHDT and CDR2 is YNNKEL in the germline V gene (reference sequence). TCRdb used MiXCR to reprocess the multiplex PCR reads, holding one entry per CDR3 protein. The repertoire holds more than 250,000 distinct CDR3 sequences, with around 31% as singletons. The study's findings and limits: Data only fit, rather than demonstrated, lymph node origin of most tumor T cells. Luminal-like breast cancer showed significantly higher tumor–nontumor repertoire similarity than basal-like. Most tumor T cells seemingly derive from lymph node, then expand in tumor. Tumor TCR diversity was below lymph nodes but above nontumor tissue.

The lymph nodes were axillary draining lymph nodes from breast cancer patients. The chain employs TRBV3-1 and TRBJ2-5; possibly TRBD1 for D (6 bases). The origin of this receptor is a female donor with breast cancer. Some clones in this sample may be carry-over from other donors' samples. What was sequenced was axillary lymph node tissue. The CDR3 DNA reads TGTGCCAGCAGCCAATCACCTTCCGGGACACAAGAGACCCAGTACTTC. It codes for CASSQSPSGTQETQYF.